The clone carrying this T cell receptor (beta chain) occurred many times. Indicated time point: newly diagnosed GD, antithyroid drugs for less than 3 months. The TCR library was made from RNA extracted from PBMCs. Trimming shortened V by 4 bases and J by 6 bases, and 14 bases separated the two germline ends. This CDR3 comprises 15 residues. Germline CDR1 SGHNT, CDR2 YYREEE (reference sequence). The record originates from a study of regulatory T cells in long-lasting Graves disease. According to the study, TCR beta libraries were built with iRepertoire HTBI primers and CDR3-region Arm-PCR. TCRdb passed the multiplex PCR reads through MiXCR, listing each CDR3 protein once. Of roughly 500,000 distinct CDR3 sequences in the sample, 12% were seen once. This same sample was also part of a study on T cells in Graves' hyperthyroidism and ophthalmopathy.

The sequencing used peripheral blood mononuclear cells (PBMCs), collected at new diagnosis, from a patient treated with antithyroid drugs. The V call is TRBV5-4, the J call TRBJ1-6; D is perhaps TRBD1 (6 bases). This TCR was recovered from a woman aged 25-40 years with Graves disease. The CDR3 DNA reads TGTGCCAGCAGCGCGGACCGGGGGCCTAATTCACCCCTCCACTTT. Protein sequence: CASSADRGPNSPLHF.